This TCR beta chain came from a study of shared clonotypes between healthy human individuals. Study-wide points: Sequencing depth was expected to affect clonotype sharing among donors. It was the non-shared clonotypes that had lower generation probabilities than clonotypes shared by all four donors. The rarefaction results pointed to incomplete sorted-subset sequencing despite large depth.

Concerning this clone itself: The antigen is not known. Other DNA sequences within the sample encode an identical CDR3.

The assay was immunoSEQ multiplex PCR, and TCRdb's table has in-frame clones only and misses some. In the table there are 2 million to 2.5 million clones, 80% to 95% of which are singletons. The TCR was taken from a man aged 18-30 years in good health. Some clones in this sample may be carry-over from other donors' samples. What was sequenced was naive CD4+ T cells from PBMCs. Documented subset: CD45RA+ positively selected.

CDR3 residues: CASSLGLNSGNTIYF. The CDR3 nucleotides are TGCGCCAGCAGCCTGGGACTGAACTCTGGAAACACCATATATTTT. This chain links TRBV5-1 with TRBJ1-3; a possible D gene is TRBD1 (5 bases). Germline assignment: CDR1 SGHRS and CDR2 YFSETQ. Trimming removed 4 bases from V and 0 bases from J, with 11 bases in between. The CDR3 totals 15 residues.